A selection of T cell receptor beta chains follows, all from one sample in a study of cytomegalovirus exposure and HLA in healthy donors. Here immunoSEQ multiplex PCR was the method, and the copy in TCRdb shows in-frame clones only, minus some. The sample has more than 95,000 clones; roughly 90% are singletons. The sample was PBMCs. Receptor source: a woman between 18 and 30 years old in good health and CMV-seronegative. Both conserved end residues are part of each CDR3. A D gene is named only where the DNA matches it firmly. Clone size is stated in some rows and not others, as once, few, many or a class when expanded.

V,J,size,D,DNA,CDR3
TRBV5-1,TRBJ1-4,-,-,TGCGCCAGCAGCCCGGGGGAGGGAAGTAATGAAAAACTGTTTTTT,CASSPGEGSNEKLFF
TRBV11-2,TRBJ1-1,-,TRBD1,TGTGCCAGCAGCCCCGGACAGGCGAGGGACACTGAAGCTTTCTTT,CASSPGQARDTEAFF
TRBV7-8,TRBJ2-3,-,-,TGTGCCAGCAGCTTGCAGGGCACAGATACGCAGTATTTT,CASSLQGTDTQYF
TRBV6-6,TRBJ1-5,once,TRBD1,TGTGCCAGCAGTTACTCAGGACAGGGGGATTCGGCCCAGCATTTT,CASSYSGQGDSAQHF
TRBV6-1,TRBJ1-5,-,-,TGTGCCAGCAGCAACGGAGGACCCCAGCATTTT,CASSNGGPQHF
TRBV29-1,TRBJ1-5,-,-,TGCAGCGGACAACCACCATGGGGAGCTAATCAGCCCCAGCATTTT,CSGQPPWGANQPQHF
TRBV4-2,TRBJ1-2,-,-,TGTGCCAGCAGCCAAGGGTTAGGACAGACAACCTATGGCTACACCTTC,CASSQGLGQTTYGYTF
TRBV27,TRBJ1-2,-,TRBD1,TGTGCCAGCAGTCCCCGGGACAGCAACTATGGCTACACCTTC,CASSPRDSNYGYTF
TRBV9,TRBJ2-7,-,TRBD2,TGTGCCAGCAGCGTAGGCGGGGGGAGCGCCTACGAGCAGTACTTC,CASSVGGGSAYEQYF
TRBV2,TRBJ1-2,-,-,TGTGCCAGCAGATCACCTCCTATAGCTAACTATGGCTACACCTTC,CASRSPPIANYGYTF
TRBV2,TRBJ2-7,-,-,TGTGCCAGCAGTGAAGAGTTCGGGGTTGGGAGCTACGAGCAGTACTTC,CASSEEFGVGSYEQYF
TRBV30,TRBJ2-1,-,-,TGTGCCTGGAGTGTACTACGTAGCCGGGGGCAGTTCTTC,CAWSVLRSRGQFF
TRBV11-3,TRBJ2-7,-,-,TGTGCCAGCAGCCCTAGGGGCGGACCCACCTACGAGCAGTACTTC,CASSPRGGPTYEQYF